This T cell receptor beta chain was observed in a study of beta chain features in type 1 diabetes. About the research overall: Cells sorted and examined across all samples totaled 107,917,701.

Trimming removed 2 bases from V and 6 bases from J; junction bases left unmatched: 6. Germline CDR1 reads SGHTA; CDR2 reads FQGNSA. This CDR3 is 14 amino acids long. A note on this clone: Antigen specificity is unknown.

One heparinised blood draw, averaging approximately 120 mL, came from each donor. Study results and caveats: Lower insertion and higher deletion counts appeared at VDJ junctions in type 1 diabetes patients.

Investigators reverse transcribed all isolated RNA, so they sequenced expressed TCRB transcripts. The assay was immunoSEQ multiplex PCR, and TCRdb's table has in-frame clones only and misses some. The data contain about 450,000 clones, about an eighth of them seen just once; the ten biggest clones take up approximately 0.05%. J is TRBJ1-2 and V is TRBV7-2, with TRBD1 matching over 7 bases. The sequence derives from a woman aged 18-29 years in good health. Sequencing was performed on naive CD4+ T cells from blood. The DNA for the CDR3 is TGTGCCAGCAGCTTACGCACAGGGGATAATGGCTACACCTTC. Translating it yields CASSLRTGDNGYTF.